Ten or more counts support the clone carrying this TCR beta chain. As yet, its antigen is unknown. TCR beta CDR3 region amplification was performed from RNA transcripts. When the TCR CDR3 underwent first-round RT-PCR, the HTBI primer set was used. TCRdb recomputed calls from the multiplex PCR reads with MiXCR, one row per CDR3 protein. In the table there are some 490,000 distinct CDR3 sequences, 15% to 20% of which are singletons. The V and J ends lost 5 bases and 4 bases, in that order; junction bases with no gene match: 3. This CDR3 has 14 residues. The source of the sample is a study of T cells in Graves' hyperthyroidism and ophthalmopathy. Study results and limitations: Ophthalmopathy and stable hyperthyroidism were separated by a 13 V-J model.

The sequence was obtained from a woman aged 30 to 39 with Graves' ophthalmopathy. The chain employs TRBV12-3 or TRBV12-4 and TRBJ2-1; 9 bases agree with TRBD2. Specimen: blood. CDR3 protein: CASSGLAIYNEQFF. The DNA for the CDR3 is TGTGCCAGCAGTGGACTAGCGATTTACAATGAGCAGTTCTTC.